Listed here are 19 T cell receptor beta chains from one sample, sequenced in a study of CD8 T cells in ankylosing spondylitis. In TCRdb, the 5' RACE reads were re-called with MiXCR into one record per CDR3 protein. The sample has about 160,000 distinct CDR3 sequences; 9.8% are singletons. The sequenced material came from blood, either unsorted or a sorted T cell fraction (not recorded which). These receptors were taken from a female donor with ankylosing spondylitis or in good health (not recorded which).

Ten or more counts support this clonotype. The rearrangement links TRBV28 to TRBJ2-3; D remains ambiguous. V lost 4 bases and J lost 10, with 9 bases in between. CDR3 length: 11 amino acids. CDR1 is MDHEN and CDR2 is SYDVKM in the germline V gene. The CDR3 sequence is CASSSPLSQYF. Written as DNA, the CDR3 is TGTGCCAGCAGTTCCCCCCTATCGCAGTATTTT.

This clonotype came up a few times. The genes are TRBV7-9 and TRBJ2-7; D may be TRBD1 (6 bases). The CDR3 sequence is 15 residues long. Germline CDR1 and CDR2: SEHNR and FQNEAQ (reference sequence). V lost 2 bases and J lost 5, with 16 bases in between. CDR3 protein: CASSLPDSGGNEQYF. The CDR3 DNA follows: TGTGCCAGCAGCTTACCCGACAGTGGGGGCAACGAGCAGTACTTC.

This clonotype was counted only a few times. The chain has TRBV11-2 and TRBJ2-1; TRBD2 agrees at 12 bases. CDR1 SGHAT and CDR2 FQNNGV come from the germline V gene. Trimming cost V 5 bases and J 2 bases; bases outside gene matches: 1. This CDR3 is built from 15 residues. The CDR3: CASSPSGRAYNEQFF. CDR3 nucleotides: TGTGCCAGCAGCCCTAGCGGGAGGGCCTACAATGAGCAGTTCTTC.

There are many counts of this clonotype. This chain joins TRBV6-1 and TRBJ2-7, with 10 bases identical to TRBD2. The CDR3 contains 15 residues. The V gene end was trimmed by 7 bases and the J gene end by 3 bases; junction bases not matched to a gene: 9. Per the germline V gene, CDR1 is MNHNS and CDR2 is SASEGT. CDR3 protein: CASTHGAGGLYEQYF. The CDR3, as DNA: TGTGCCAGCACCCACGGAGCGGGAGGGCTCTACGAGCAGTACTTC.

This clonotype occurred a few times. The V call is TRBV29-1, the J call TRBJ1-1, with D perhaps matching TRBD1 (5 bases). Trimming removed 7 bases at V and 4 bases at J, with 13 bases between. The CDR3 contains 12 residues. CDR1 is SQVTM and CDR2 is ANQGSEA in the germline V gene. The DNA of the CDR3 is TGCAGCGCAAAAGCAGGGCTCACTGAAGCTTTCTTT. Encoded protein: CSAKAGLTEAFF.

This clonotype was recorded a few times. This chain links TRBV6-2 or TRBV6-3 with TRBJ1-6; unclear D gene. CDR3 length: 14 amino acids. The V gene lost 2 bases and the J gene lost 9 bases, with 11 bases spanning the gap. Germline V CDR1 and CDR2: MNHEY, SVGEGT. In DNA form, the CDR3 reads TGTGCCAGCAGTTACGGCCTTGCCGGTTCACCCCTCCACTTT. Translated, it gives CASSYGLAGSPLHF.

This clonotype was counted many times. The V gene is TRBV12-3 or TRBV12-4, the J gene TRBJ1-1; D possibly corresponds to TRBD1 (5 bases). This CDR3 region has 17 residues. Trimming stripped 7 bases from V and 1 base from J, with 22 bases between. The CDR3 DNA is TGTGCCAGCACTCCTCTCATCGACGTGGGGGGGAACACTGAAGCTTTCTTT. Translating it yields CASTPLIDVGGNTEAFF.

This clonotype was counted a few times. The CDR3 protein is CASSQDRLAGLNTGELFF. The CDR3 DNA reads TGCGCCAGCAGCCAAGACCGACTAGCGGGTCTTAACACCGGGGAGCTGTTTTTT. The chain recombines TRBV4-3 with TRBJ2-2, with 10 positions matching TRBD2. This CDR3 has 18 residues. Germline CDR1 and CDR2: LGHNA and YSLEER. J was trimmed by 2 bases and V by 0 bases; bases with no gene match: 6.

This clonotype occurred a few times. The chain couples TRBV4-1 to TRBJ2-7, with 7 positions matching TRBD1. With V trimmed by 4 bases and J by 7 bases, 10 bases remained unmatched. The CDR3 is 14 amino acids. Germline V gene data show CDR1 as MGHRA and CDR2 as YSYEKL. CDR3 nucleotide sequence: TGCGCCAGCAGCCGAGACAGGGTGGAGGATGAGCAGTACTTC. Amino acids: CASSRDRVEDEQYF.

V usage is TRBV5-5 and J usage is TRBJ2-7; the D call may be TRBD1 or TRBD2 (5 bases each). The CDR3 runs 16 residues. CDR1 is SGHKS, CDR2 YYEKEE, per germline (reference sequence). Trimming removed 0 bases at V and 3 bases at J, with 16 bases between. CDR3 bases: TGTGCCAGCAGCTTGGAGGAGGCCAGGGACCTCTACGAGCAGTACTTC. It specifies CASSLEEARDLYEQYF.

The chain joins TRBV12-3 or TRBV12-4 to TRBJ1-2, with 7 bases fitting TRBD1. The CDR3 covers 10 residues. After removal of 6 bases from V and 13 bases from J, the junction contained 5 bases not matched to a gene. The CDR3 protein is CASSMGQSTF. In DNA, the CDR3 is TGTGCCAGCAGCATGGGACAGTCCACCTTC.

This clonotype was counted between two and nine times. The V gene is TRBV27, the J gene TRBJ2-2; D remains unclear. The germline V and J ends were trimmed by 4 bases and 4 bases, with 13 bases remaining between them. Germline loops: CDR1 MNHEY, CDR2 SMNVEV (reference sequence). The CDR3 length is 15 residues. This CDR3 reads CASSSLTAGTGELFF. DNA of the CDR3: TGTGCCAGCAGTTCGCTGACCGCCGGCACCGGGGAGCTGTTTTTT.

This clonotype has only a few counts. J is TRBJ1-2 and V is TRBV11-2; TRBD1 aligns across 7 bases. The germline V gene encodes CDR1 SGHAT and CDR2 FQNNGV. CDR3 length: 15 amino acids. V lost 5 bases, J lost 5 bases, and 11 bases stayed unmatched. The CDR3 bases are TGTGCCAGCAGCCCCTACAAGGGGGCAAGGTATGGCTACACCTTC. Translating gives CASSPYKGARYGYTF.

J is TRBJ1-2 and V is TRBV28; D not resolved. Trimming left V 2 bases short and J 6 bases short, with 19 bases between. CDR3 length equals 16 residues. Germline V lookup: CDR1 MDHEN, CDR2 SYDVKM. The CDR3 sequence: CASSLPTTGLGDGYTF. CDR3 nucleotides: TGTGCCAGCAGTTTACCCACTACGGGGTTGGGTGATGGCTACACCTTC.

This clonotype was found a few times. The chain combines TRBV9 with TRBJ2-2; 13 bases agree with TRBD2. The CDR3 runs 17 residues. The trim removed 5 bases at V and 5 bases at J, leaving 9 bases unmatched. Germline values: CDR1 SGDLS, CDR2 YYNGEE. In DNA form, the CDR3 reads TGTGCCAGCAGTCCTGGACTAGCGGGAGTGAAGACCGGGGAGCTGTTTTTT. It codes for CASSPGLAGVKTGELFF.

V usage is TRBV25-1 and J usage is TRBJ2-7, with D hard to call. Germline values: CDR1 MGHDK, CDR2 SYGVNS. This CDR3 contains 13 residues. V lost 3 bases to trimming and J lost 2 bases, with 8 bases between them. The CDR3 loop is CASSESGTYEQYF. CDR3 DNA sequence: TGTGCCAGCAGTGAGTCCGGTACCTACGAGCAGTACTTC.

This clonotype was recorded a few times. V usage is TRBV4-3 and J usage is TRBJ2-1; 11 bases fit TRBD2. CDR1 LGHNA and CDR2 YSLEER come from the germline V gene. V lost 0 bases, J lost 2 bases, and 6 bases stayed unmatched. CDR3 size: 18 residues. The CDR3 is CASSQEPSGRYTYNEQFF. CDR3 nucleotides: TGCGCCAGCAGCCAAGAACCTAGCGGGAGGTACACCTACAATGAGCAGTTCTTC.

The V call is TRBV9, the J call TRBJ1-2, with TRBD1 matching over 10 bases. Germline trimming cut 3 bases from V and 1 base from J; bases unmatched to any gene: 3. From germline, CDR1 is SGDLS and CDR2 YYNGEE. The CDR3 consists of 15 residues. CDR3 nucleotide sequence: TGTGCCAGCAGCGGACGGACAGGGGGTAACTATGGCTACACCTTC. Protein: CASSGRTGGNYGYTF. Looking up the rest from reference TRBV9 and TRBJ1-2 gives the full variable domain: DSGVTQTPKHLITATGQRVTLRCSPRSGDLSVYWYQQSLDQGLQFLIQYYNGEERAKGNILERFSAQQFPDLHSELNLSSLELGDSALYFCASSGRTGGNYGYTFGSGTRLTVV.

The rearrangement links TRBV27 to TRBJ2-7, with a weak D call TRBD1 (7 bases). Trimming left V 8 bases short and J 5 bases short, with 19 bases between. CDR3 length: 14 amino acids. Germline V gene lookup returns CDR1 MNHEY and CDR2 SMNVEV (reference sequence). CDR3 bases: TGTGCCAGCCTCGACAGGGAGGACGGCCACGAGCAGTACTTC. This translates into CASLDREDGHEQYF.